This TCR beta chain was profiled in a study of blood T cell repertoires in COVID-19. Turning to the study itself: The samples span acute and convalescent COVID-19 from the United States, Italy and Spain. PBMCs, B-cell-depleted T cells, or T cells provided the cDNA or gDNA that made up the material.

Original processing notes: Reference gene primers were amplified, and this amplification served to estimate nucleated cell counts. Repertoires were generated with immunoSEQ multiplex PCR, while TCRdb's copy carries only in-frame clones and drops some. The V and J calls and clone size were taken over from that table, and D and trimming were inferred from the DNA. The sample lists over 100,000 clones, 80% to 85% seen once, with approximately 8.7% in the top ten. The sample was peripheral blood. The clonotype was recovered from a woman aged 55 to 70 with active or convalescent COVID-19.

As DNA, the CDR3 is TGTGCCAGCACCCTTTGGGGGGGCTGGAATAATTCACCCCTCCACTTT. Protein product: CASTLWGGWNNSPLHF. This chain joins TRBV7-8 and TRBJ1-6; D may be TRBD1 (6 bases). Germline CDR1 and CDR2: SGHVS and FQNEAQ. V lost 7 bases to trimming and J lost 5 bases, with 18 bases between them. The CDR3 is made up of 16 amino acids.